Given below is one TCR beta chain in context. Antigen unknown. Read coverage stops 3 residues before the CDR3 terminus; the germline J gene supplies the remainder. The entry originates in a study of T cells in women clearing cervical HPV infection. Study information: HLA type could not be excluded as a confounder. General study results and limits: CIN3+ cases had significantly higher TCR repertoire richness than controls, but evenness did not differ. Each sample's T-cell count was unknown, possibly confounding richness.

Germline loops: CDR1 SEHNR, CDR2 FQNEAQ (reference sequence). The junction had 4 bases not matched to a gene; V was cut back by 3 bases and J by 3 bases. CDR3 length: 14 amino acids. Genomic DNA, averaging approximately 1,300 ng per sample, yielded TCR beta CDR3 via immunoSEQ. Method: immunoSEQ multiplex PCR; TCRdb's copy keeps in-frame clones and lacks some. Its table lists roughly 40,000 clones. This TCR was recovered from a woman between 18 and 70 years old with a cervical HPV16 infection that either progressed to CIN3+ or cleared (not recorded which). V usage is TRBV7-9 and J usage is TRBJ2-5, with 7 bases aligning to TRBD2. Sequencing used blood buffy coat. The sequenced part of the CDR3 DNA is TGTGCCAGCAGCTTCCAAGCGGGAAAAGAGACC. Its translation: CASSFQAGKET. The complete CDR3 protein is CASSFQAGKETQYF.